The next 12 T cell receptor beta chains were all read from a single sample in a study of shared clonotypes between healthy human individuals. Assay: immunoSEQ multiplex PCR; the TCRdb copy retains only in-frame clones and omits some. The sample holds roughly 2,500,000 clones, roughly 93% seen once. The sequenced material came from naive CD4+ T cells from PBMCs. The sample's subset: CD45RA+ positively selected. The receptors were sampled from a man aged 18 to 30 in good health. Some clones in this sample may be carry-over from other donors' samples.

This clone appeared a single time. The chain uses TRBV28 and TRBJ2-6, with D perhaps matching TRBD2 (5 bases). The CDR3 is 15 amino acids. Trimming took off 4 bases at V and 1 base at J, with 8 bases between the two ends. Germline CDR1 reads MDHEN; CDR2 reads SYDVKM. CDR3 in amino acids: CASSWTVSGANVLTF. The DNA for the CDR3 is TGTGCCAGCAGTTGGACTGTGTCTGGGGCCAACGTCCTGACTTTC.

The chain employs TRBV19 and TRBJ1-4; D not certain. The CDR3 is 13 amino acids. The germline gives CDR1 LNHDA, CDR2 SQIVND (reference sequence). The V end was cut by 4 bases, the J end by 5 bases, with 8 bases between. CDR3 bases: TGTGCCAGTAGTAGAAGCCAAAATGAAAAACTGTTTTTT. Its protein is CASSRSQNEKLFF.

The V gene is TRBV28, the J gene TRBJ2-1, with a possible D match to TRBD1 (7 bases). The CDR3 totals 15 residues. Per the germline V gene, CDR1 is MDHEN and CDR2 is SYDVKM. Trimming removed 6 bases from V and 9 bases from J, with 21 bases in between. CDR3 sequence: CASRRGDQGGSEQFF. The CDR3 DNA is TGTGCCAGCAGAAGAGGAGATCAGGGGGGCAGTGAGCAGTTCTTC.

V usage is TRBV19 and J usage is TRBJ1-2; 10 nucleotides align to TRBD1. The CDR3 covers 15 residues. Germline trimming cut 3 bases from V and 8 bases from J; bases unmatched to any gene: 9. The germline gives CDR1 LNHDA, CDR2 SQIVND (reference sequence). CDR3 nucleotide sequence: TGTGCCAGTAGTATCTTCCGGGACAGGGGAGAGGGCTACACCTTC. Residues: CASSIFRDRGEGYTF.

The V and J genes are TRBV4-1 and TRBJ2-5, with 9 bases fitting TRBD2. Germline CDR1 reads MGHRA; CDR2 reads YSYEKL. This CDR3 is built from 14 residues. The J segment lost 3 bases and the V segment lost 4 bases, leaving 3 bases of the junction unmatched. The CDR3 here is CASSPGLAKETQYF. The CDR3 DNA follows: TGCGCCAGCAGCCCAGGACTAGCGAAAGAGACCCAGTACTTC.

The chain couples TRBV28 to TRBJ2-7, with 9 positions matching TRBD2. CDR1 MDHEN and CDR2 SYDVKM come from the germline V gene. The CDR3 is made up of 15 amino acids. The V segment lost 4 bases and the J segment 0 bases; nucleotides outside the gene matches: 4. This CDR3 reads CASSSHSGSSYEQYF. The CDR3 DNA reads as TGTGCCAGCAGTTCACATAGCGGGAGCTCCTACGAGCAGTACTTC. Full variable domain (remainder filled in from reference TRBV28 and TRBJ2-7): DVKVTQSSRYLVKRTGEKVFLECVQDMDHENMFWYRQDPGLGLRLIYFSYDVKMKEKGDIPEGYSVSREKKERFSLILESASTNQTSMYLCASSSHSGSSYEQYFGPGTRLTVT.

The rearrangement uses TRBV4-3 and TRBJ2-3; 8 bases align to TRBD1. CDR1 is LGHNA, CDR2 YSLEER, per germline. V gave up 0 bases and J gave up 5 bases; unmatched junction bases: 10. The CDR3 totals 17 residues. The DNA of the CDR3 is TGCGCCAGCAGCCAAGATCTCAACAGGGGGAGGATAGATACGCAGTATTTT. Translation: CASSQDLNRGRIDTQYF.

The chain employs TRBV6-5 and TRBJ2-1; 10 bases match TRBD1. After removal of 5 bases from V and 5 bases from J, the junction contained 6 bases not matched to a gene. The CDR3 totals 15 residues. Germline lookup yields CDR1 MNHEY and CDR2 SVGAGI. Here the CDR3 DNA reads TGTGCCAGCAGTCTACCCGGGACAGGGGACAATGAGCAGTTCTTC. It encodes CASSLPGTGDNEQFF.

The chain uses TRBV7-8 and TRBJ2-7; D is ambiguous. The germline V gene has CDR1 SGHVS and CDR2 FQNEAQ. The CDR3 length is 11 residues. Trimming cost V 2 bases and J 6 bases, with 5 bases left between them. The CDR3 coding sequence is TGTGCCAGCAGCTTACGGGTCGAGCAGTACTTC. Translation gives CASSLRVEQYF.

The V call is TRBV28, the J call TRBJ1-1; D gene uncertain. V gave up 10 bases and J gave up 1 base, with 16 bases separating them. The CDR3 has 14 amino acids. Germline V gene lookup returns CDR1 MDHEN and CDR2 SYDVKM. Here the CDR3 DNA reads TGTGCCACCCTTTATCAGGTGAAGAACACTGAAGCTTTCTTT. It translates to CATLYQVKNTEAFF.

The chain is built from TRBV2 and TRBJ2-7, with 9 bases fitting TRBD2. Germline V gene data show CDR1 as SNHLY and CDR2 as FYNNEI. This CDR3 has 13 amino acids. V gave up 6 bases and J gave up 7 bases; unmatched junction bases: 7. The CDR3 spells CASRTSGEREQYF. As DNA, the CDR3 is TGTGCCAGCAGGACTAGCGGTGAGCGAGAGCAGTACTTC.

This chain links TRBV29-1 with TRBJ2-7, with 10 bases that match TRBD2. The CDR3 is made up of 15 amino acids. Looked up from germline, CDR1 is SQVTM and CDR2 is ANQGSEA. CDR3: CSYRTYSGRAVEQYF. CDR3 nucleotides: TGCAGTTACAGAACATACAGCGGGAGGGCCGTCGAGCAGTACTTC.